Following are 25 T cell receptor beta chains from one sample sequenced in a study of a mutant IDH1 vaccine in newly diagnosed glioma. Time point meaning: week 11, during vaccination. The study gave 300 ug of mutant IDH1 20-mer peptide per vaccine dose, with topical imiquimod. Some clones are missing from TCRdb's copy, which holds only in-frame ones; the method was immunoSEQ multiplex PCR. The table includes roughly 120,000 clones, almost 90% detected once. No cognate antigen is known for these TCRs. The material was PBMCs, obtained from a glioma patient whose treatment included an IDH1 peptide vaccine. The receptor set was obtained from a woman aged 45-60 years with glioma.

V usage is TRBV27 and J usage is TRBJ1-4; weak D call: TRBD1 (5 bases). The germline V gene has CDR1 MNHEY and CDR2 SMNVEV (reference sequence). This CDR3 is 15 amino acids long. Trimming removed 4 bases from V and 0 bases from J, with 9 bases in between. This CDR3 reads CASSSRTPTNEKLFF. DNA of the CDR3: TGTGCCAGCAGTTCACGGACACCAACTAATGAAAAACTGTTTTTT.

For the CDR3, the DNA is TGTGCCAGCAGCTTAGTGGTGGGGGAGGCTGGCTCCTACGAGCAGTACTTC. This translates into CASSLVVGEAGSYEQYF. The chain uses TRBV13 and TRBJ2-7, with a weak D call TRBD2 (6 bases). This CDR3 spans 17 amino acids. Germline assignment: CDR1 PRHDT and CDR2 FYEKMQ (reference sequence). Trimming shortened V by 1 base and J by 0 bases, and 16 bases separated the two germline ends.

The genes are TRBV28 and TRBJ2-7; 8 bases are a match to TRBD1. J was trimmed by 5 bases and V by 6 bases; bases with no gene match: 6. Germline V gives CDR1 MDHEN, CDR2 SYDVKM. The CDR3 consists of 13 residues. CDR3: CASSPGQVNEQYF. The CDR3 DNA sequence: TGTGCCAGCAGCCCGGGACAGGTCAACGAGCAGTACTTC.

The V gene is TRBV7-9, the J gene TRBJ2-1, with TRBD2 identical over 9 bases. In germline, CDR1 is SEHNR, CDR2 FQNEAQ (reference sequence). V shed 6 bases, J shed 3 bases, and the junction held 9 bases outside the gene matches. The CDR3 covers 16 residues. The CDR3 spells CASRPKLAGVYNEQFF. In DNA, the CDR3 is TGTGCCAGCAGGCCGAAACTAGCGGGTGTCTACAATGAGCAGTTCTTC.

V usage is TRBV30 and J usage is TRBJ2-2, with D tentatively TRBD1 (5 bases). The CDR3 spans 14 residues. V lost 0 bases to trimming and J lost 7 bases, with 12 bases between them. Germline-derived CDR1 and CDR2 are GTSNPN and SVGIG (reference sequence). The CDR3 region is CAWSVVGAHGELFF. The CDR3 bases are TGTGCCTGGAGTGTAGTAGGGGCACACGGGGAGCTGTTTTTT. The whole variable domain, filled in from reference TRBV30 and TRBJ2-2, reads SQTIHQWPATLVQPVGSPLSLECTVEGTSNPNLYWYRQAAGRGLQLLFYSVGIGQISSEVPQNLSASRPQDRQFILSSKKLLLSDSGFYLCAWSVVGAHGELFFGEGSRLTVL.

V usage is TRBV28 and J usage is TRBJ2-5; the match to TRBD2 covers 12 bases. The CDR3 consists of 17 residues. V lost 7 bases, J lost 4 bases, and 13 bases stayed unmatched. Germline V gives CDR1 MDHEN, CDR2 SYDVKM. This CDR3 reads CASTAASGRARGETQYF. In DNA form, the CDR3 reads TGTGCCAGCACCGCAGCTAGCGGGAGGGCCAGGGGAGAGACCCAGTACTTC.

The chain is built from TRBV10-3 and TRBJ1-5; D remains ambiguous. This CDR3 region has 15 residues. V dropped 5 bases and J dropped 0 bases, with 11 bases sitting between them. Looked up from germline, CDR1 is ENHRY and CDR2 is SYGVKD. The DNA for the CDR3 is TGTGCCATCAGTACTGACCGGGATAGCAATCAGCCCCAGCATTTT. Residues: CAISTDRDSNQPQHF.

This clone was recorded once. The CDR3 sequence is CASSLWGDIGRTHRLYNEQFF. For the CDR3, the DNA is TGTGCCAGCAGCTTATGGGGGGATATAGGGAGGACCCACCGCCTCTACAATGAGCAGTTCTTC. The rearrangement links TRBV7-3 to TRBJ2-1; TRBD2 might be the D (6 bases). Trimming removed 2 bases from V and 3 bases from J, with 29 bases in between. The CDR3 consists of 21 residues. CDR1 SGHTA and CDR2 FQGTGA come from the germline V gene.

The chain links TRBV7-9 to TRBJ2-2, with 9 bases identical to TRBD2. This CDR3 spans 17 amino acids. V shed 4 bases, J shed 2 bases, and the junction held 8 bases outside the gene matches. Germline V gene data show CDR1 as SEHNR and CDR2 as FQNEAQ (reference sequence). This chain's CDR3 is CASSSLAGGINTGELFF. CDR3 nucleotides: TGTGCCAGCAGCTCCCTGGCGGGAGGGATTAACACCGGGGAGCTGTTTTTT. Complete variable domain (other parts from reference TRBV7-9 and TRBJ2-2): DTGVSQNPRHKITKRGQNVTFRCDPISEHNRLYWYRQTLGQGPEFLTYFQNEAQLEKSRLLSDRFSAERPKGSFSTLEIQRTEQGDSAMYLCASSSLAGGINTGELFFGEGSRLTVL.

The chain is built from TRBV5-8 and TRBJ1-5; no firm D call. V gave up 2 bases and J gave up 5 bases, with 20 bases separating them. The CDR3 totals 17 residues. Looked up from germline, CDR1 is SGHTS and CDR2 is YDEGEE. DNA for the CDR3: TGTGCCAGCAGCTTAACGCCAGGCCCTACACTCTATCAGCCCCAGCATTTT. Encoded protein: CASSLTPGPTLYQPQHF.

The V call is TRBV7-3, the J call TRBJ2-1; 9 nucleotides line up with TRBD2. The CDR3 extends over 18 amino acids. The germline CDR1 and CDR2 sequences are SGHTA and FQGTGA. V gave up 5 bases and J gave up 1 base; unmatched junction bases: 12. The CDR3 loop reads CASSQKDRLAGSYNEQFF. CDR3 nucleotides: TGTGCCAGCAGCCAGAAAGATCGGCTAGCGGGATCCTACAATGAGCAGTTCTTC.

J is TRBJ2-7 and V is TRBV10-3; D call uncertain. The ends were cut back, 5 bases at V and 3 bases at J, with 17 bases in the middle. This CDR3 comprises 15 residues. From germline, CDR1 is ENHRY and CDR2 SYGVKD. The CDR3 here is CAISQPDRAGYEQYF. The CDR3, as DNA: TGTGCCATCAGTCAGCCGGACCGAGCCGGCTACGAGCAGTACTTC.

V usage is TRBV5-4 and J usage is TRBJ2-7; a possible D gene is TRBD2 (6 bases). Trimming removed 4 bases from V and 4 bases from J, with 9 bases in between. Germline CDR1 and CDR2: SGHNT and YYREEE (reference sequence). The CDR3 is made up of 12 amino acids. CDR3: CASSAGPYEQYF. The CDR3 DNA sequence: TGTGCCAGCAGCGCGGGACCGTACGAGCAGTACTTC.

This CDR3 reads CASSLQGTYEQYF. In DNA form, the CDR3 reads TGCGCCAGCAGCTTACAGGGGACGTACGAGCAGTACTTC. The chain links TRBV5-1 to TRBJ2-7, with 7 bases lining up with TRBD1. Losses at the gene ends were 2 bases for V and 4 bases for J; bases not matched to a gene: 3. The CDR3 runs to 13 residues. Germline V gene data show CDR1 as SGHRS and CDR2 as YFSETQ. The full variable domain, rest sourced from reference TRBV5-1 and TRBJ2-7, is KAGVTQTPRYLIKTRGQQVTLSCSPISGHRSVSWYQQTPGQGLQFLFEYFSETQRNKGNFPGRFSGRQFSNSRSEMNVSTLELGDSALYLCASSLQGTYEQYFGPGTRLTVT.

CDR3 DNA sequence: TGTGCCAGCAGCGAGGGACAGGGGAGCTCCTACGAGCAGTACTTC. Its protein product is CASSEGQGSSYEQYF. The rearrangement uses TRBV6-1 and TRBJ2-7, with 10 bases lining up with TRBD1. The CDR3 totals 15 residues. Germline CDR1 is MNHNS and CDR2 is SASEGT. The junction had 5 bases not matched to a gene; V was cut back by 6 bases and J by 0 bases.

This chain joins TRBV6-1 and TRBJ2-1; D is possibly TRBD2 (5 bases). Trimming left V 5 bases short and J 7 bases short, with 12 bases between. Germline CDR1 is MNHNS and CDR2 is SASEGT. CDR3 length: 13 residues. The CDR3, as DNA: TGTGCCAGCAGTCCGGCGGGTACAAATGAGCAGTTCTTC. It yields the protein CASSPAGTNEQFF.

This clone was seen a single time. The gene calls are TRBV5-6 and TRBJ1-1, with TRBD1 identical over 8 bases. The CDR3 sequence is 14 residues long. After removal of 4 bases from V and 0 bases from J, the junction contained 2 bases not matched to a gene. Per germline, CDR1 SGHDT and CDR2 YYEEEE. The DNA for the CDR3 is TGTGCCAGCAGCCAGGGACAGGTGAACACTGAAGCTTTCTTT. As protein: CASSQGQVNTEAFF.

V gene TRBV19 combines with J gene TRBJ1-1; D is ambiguous. Trimming cost V 8 bases and J 1 base, with 11 bases left between them. From germline, CDR1 is LNHDA and CDR2 SQIVND (reference sequence). The CDR3 contains 13 residues. The CDR3, as DNA: TGTGCCAGTGGTACCCAAGAGAACACTGAAGCTTTCTTT. Translated, it gives CASGTQENTEAFF.

This rearrangement joins TRBV5-6 to TRBJ1-2; D is undetermined. Germline V gives CDR1 SGHDT, CDR2 YYEEEE. The CDR3 spans 13 residues. The V gene lost 0 bases and the J gene lost 2 bases, with 5 bases spanning the gap. The CDR3 DNA reads as TGTGCCAGCAGCTTGGAGGGAAACTATGGCTACACCTTC. Translation gives CASSLEGNYGYTF.

This clone occurred once. This sequence joins TRBV7-8 and TRBJ2-5; 8 bases map to TRBD2. Germline-derived CDR1 and CDR2 are SGHVS and FQNEAQ. V gave up 4 bases and J gave up 5 bases; unmatched junction bases: 9. The CDR3 runs 15 residues. The CDR3 region has the DNA TGTGCCAGCAGCTCGGGGGTTCTAGCGGGTGAGACCCAGTACTTC. Translating gives CASSSGVLAGETQYF. The entire variable domain, with the rest obtained from reference TRBV7-8 and TRBJ2-5, is as follows: GAGVSQSPRYKVAKRGQDVALRCDPISGHVSLFWYQQALGQGPEFLTYFQNEAQLDKSGLPSDRFFAERPEGSVSTLKIQRTQQEDSAVYLCASSSGVLAGETQYFGPGTRLLVL.

The V and J genes are TRBV2 and TRBJ2-2, with D perhaps TRBD2 (6 bases). V shed 3 bases and J shed 13 bases, with 9 bases lying between them. CDR1 is SNHLY and CDR2 is FYNNEI in the germline V gene. The CDR3 sequence is 11 residues long. CDR3 DNA: TGTGCCAGCAGTGAGGAGGGAGGGCTGTTTTTT. Translated: CASSEEGGLFF.

Comments on this clone: Other DNA sequences of this sample code for an identical CDR3. The V gene is TRBV30, the J gene TRBJ1-4; D remains ambiguous. The CDR3 is made up of 11 amino acids. The V gene lost 2 bases and the J gene lost 5 bases, with 3 bases spanning the gap. Germline V gene data show CDR1 as GTSNPN and CDR2 as SVGIG (reference sequence). The CDR3 nucleotides are TGTGCCTGGAGTAGGAATGAAAAACTGTTTTTT. This codes for CAWSRNEKLFF.

V usage is TRBV6-1 and J usage is TRBJ2-1, with D possibly being TRBD1 or TRBD2 (6 bases each). The CDR3 contains 14 residues. CDR1 and CDR2 from the germline V gene are MNHNS and SASEGT. V was clipped by 6 bases and J by 9 bases, with 18 bases between them. The DNA of the CDR3 is TGTGCCAGCAGCCAACAAACAGGGCGGGGTGAGCAGTTCTTC. It codes for CASSQQTGRGEQFF.

The chain couples TRBV6-5 to TRBJ1-2, with D possibly being TRBD1 (6 bases). In germline, CDR1 is MNHEY, CDR2 SVGAGI. The CDR3 totals 14 residues. Trimming cost V 7 bases and J 1 base, with 13 bases left between them. The CDR3 DNA reads TGTGCCAGCACCCCACAGGGTTTTAACTATGGCTACACCTTC. Translated, it gives CASTPQGFNYGYTF.

The V gene is TRBV6-5, the J gene TRBJ2-1, with 8 bases lining up with TRBD2. The V and J ends lost 5 bases and 10 bases, in that order; junction bases with no gene match: 10. Germline V lookup: CDR1 MNHEY, CDR2 SVGAGI. This CDR3 contains 14 residues. CDR3 nucleotides: TGTGCCAGCAGTCAACTAGCGGCTGAACAGGAGCAGTTCTTC. Its translation: CASSQLAAEQEQFF.